This T cell receptor (beta chain) appears in the sequencing data of a study of T cell responses to AZD1222 COVID-19 vaccine. Findings of the study overall: Variant regions that are unmutated are reportedly the target of nearly half of spike-specific TCRs.

Method: immunoSEQ multiplex PCR; TCRdb's copy keeps in-frame clones and lacks some. In the table there are 150,000 to 250,000 clones, around 93% of which are singletons. The study pooled second doses at about 4 or about 12 weeks. V trimming: 3 bases; J trimming: 4 bases; junction bases outside the gene matches: 6. CDR1 and CDR2 (germline): SGDLS, YYNGEE. CDR3 length: 17 residues. Of note for this clone: What it binds is unknown.

The chain recombines TRBV9 with TRBJ2-3, with TRBD2 matching 15 bases. This clonotype was sampled from an adult who received the AZD1222 COVID-19 vaccine. The sample was peripheral blood, taken 28 days after the second AZD1222 dose. The CDR3 protein is CASSAGLAGGRADTQYF. The CDR3 bases are TGTGCCAGCAGCGCCGGACTAGCGGGGGGGCGGGCAGATACGCAGTATTTT.